This TCR beta chain was sequenced during a study of identical twins. TCRdb re-called the 5' RACE reads with MiXCR, one entry per CDR3 protein. In the table there are approximately 620,000 distinct CDR3 sequences, 8.5% to 9.5% of which are singletons. Germline assignment: CDR1 SEHNR and CDR2 FQNEAQ (reference sequence). The germline V and J ends were trimmed by 3 bases and 3 bases, with 13 bases remaining between them. The CDR3 is made up of 15 amino acids. This clonotype was observed at least ten times. These same records also appear under a second study, on yellow fever vaccine responses in identical twins.

The sequenced sample consisted of PBMCs. This receptor was taken from a woman between 18 and 30 years old in good health. The chain uses TRBV7-9 and TRBJ2-3; D unresolved. The DNA for the CDR3 is TGTGCCAGCAGCTTCCAGAAAGCAAGAACAGATACGCAGTATTTT. Translating it yields CASSFQKARTDTQYF.